The 27 T cell receptor beta chains below come from one sample, sequenced in a study of cytomegalovirus exposure and HLA in healthy donors. Both 60 Vbeta primers and 13 Jbeta primers went into the PCR. Sequenced by immunoSEQ multiplex PCR; TCRdb stores in-frame clones only, minus some. The table has approximately 180,000 clones, about four fifths seen once. Source material: PBMCs. Every receptor here comes from a woman in her 50s in good health and CMV-seronegative.

V and J are TRBV11-2 and TRBJ2-6, with D possibly being TRBD1 (6 bases). Germline V gene sequence: CDR1 SGHAT, CDR2 FQNNGV. This CDR3 comprises 19 residues. With 8 bases removed from V and 1 base from J, the gap between germline ends came to 24 bases. CDR3 sequence: CASGSYRDTLFSGANVLTF. CDR3 DNA: TGTGCCAGCGGTTCTTACCGGGACACGCTTTTTTCTGGGGCCAACGTCCTGACTTTC.

In this sample, this clone turned up once. This chain connects TRBV29-1 to TRBJ2-7; TRBD2 is a possible D gene (6 bases). Germline V CDR1 and CDR2: SQVTM, ANQGSEA. The CDR3 contains 14 residues. Deletions cut 4 bases from V and 2 bases from J, with 15 bases between. CDR3 residues: CSVAQGGLTYEQYF. Here the CDR3 DNA reads TGCAGCGTTGCTCAGGGAGGTCTTACCTACGAGCAGTACTTC.

The chain uses TRBV6-6 and TRBJ2-1, with D perhaps matching TRBD1 (5 bases). V lost 4 bases, J lost 9 bases, and 10 bases lay in between. The CDR3 is 12 residues long. In germline, CDR1 is MNHNY, CDR2 SVGAGI (reference sequence). CDR3 DNA: TGTGCCAGCAGTTTGCAGGGTCCTGAGCAGTTCTTC. Its translation: CASSLQGPEQFF.

Written as DNA, the CDR3 is TGTGCCAGCAGCTTAGACGGTGCCGGGGGCGGGAGGAACGAGCAGTACTTC. It encodes CASSLDGAGGGRNEQYF. The genes are TRBV7-2 and TRBJ2-7, with 8 positions matching TRBD2. Germline V lookup: CDR1 SGHTA, CDR2 FQGNSA. Trimming cost V 1 base and J 5 bases; bases outside gene matches: 13. CDR3 length equals 17 residues.

This clone was observed a single time. The V and J genes are TRBV4-1 and TRBJ2-7, with 8 positions matching TRBD1. Germline V lookup: CDR1 MGHRA, CDR2 YSYEKL. CDR3 size: 16 residues. J gave up 5 bases and V 4 bases, and 13 bases lay outside the gene matches. The CDR3 nucleotides are TGCGCCAGCAGCCCCTTGGGGGACAGGATTTACAACGAGCAGTACTTC. It yields the protein CASSPLGDRIYNEQYF.

This clone was recorded once. This chain joins TRBV20-1 and TRBJ1-1; no firm D call. V lost 4 bases, J lost 0 bases, and 3 bases lay in between. CDR1 and CDR2 from the germline V gene are DFQATT and SNEGSKA (reference sequence). The CDR3 runs 11 residues. The CDR3, as DNA: TGCAGTGCTATAATGAACACTGAAGCTTTCTTT. It translates to CSAIMNTEAFF.

J is TRBJ2-1 and V is TRBV6-1; TRBD2 aligns across 10 bases. The CDR3 consists of 20 residues. Germline V CDR1 and CDR2: MNHNS, SASEGT. J gave up 4 bases and V 2 bases, and 17 bases lay outside the gene matches. The CDR3 region has the DNA TGTGCCAGCAGTGAAAGACCCCTAGCGGGAGTAATTTCTTATTACAATGAGCAGTTCTTC. Protein sequence: CASSERPLAGVISYYNEQFF.

There are a few counts of this clone. The chain links TRBV2 to TRBJ2-2; 8 bases agree with TRBD1. Trimming took 8 bases from V and 0 from J; bases not matched to a gene: 8. Germline V gene lookup returns CDR1 SNHLY and CDR2 FYNNEI. This CDR3 comprises 16 residues. DNA for the CDR3: TGTGCCAGCTCTACCCCAGGGGGCTCGAACACCGGGGAGCTGTTTTTT. Residues: CASSTPGGSNTGELFF.

The chain has TRBV7-2 and TRBJ2-7, with a possible D match to TRBD2 (6 bases). Germline V lookup: CDR1 SGHTA, CDR2 FQGNSA. CDR3 length: 11 residues. V gave up 11 bases and J gave up 5 bases, with 13 bases separating them. The CDR3, as DNA: TGTGCCGGAGGGTCCGGGAACGAGCAGTACTTC. It is translated as CAGGSGNEQYF.

J is TRBJ2-7 and V is TRBV5-1, with 9 bases matching TRBD2. The CDR3 length is 18 residues. Germline V gene lookup returns CDR1 SGHRS and CDR2 YFSETQ. J was trimmed by 1 base and V by 0 bases; bases with no gene match: 11. The CDR3 loop reads CASSLVGLAGTVSYEQYF. CDR3 DNA: TGCGCCAGCAGCTTGGTTGGGCTAGCGGGAACGGTATCCTACGAGCAGTACTTC.

The chain links TRBV6-5 to TRBJ1-1, with 7 bases matching TRBD1. V lost 8 bases and J lost 2; bases outside the gene matches: 2. This CDR3 is built from 12 residues. Germline assignment: CDR1 MNHEY and CDR2 SVGAGI. The DNA of the CDR3 is TGTGCCAGCCACAGGGGAAACACTGAAGCTTTCTTT. Translated, it gives CASHRGNTEAFF.

The chain combines TRBV7-9 with TRBJ1-4, with 8 positions matching TRBD1. Germline CDR1 SEHNR, CDR2 FQNEAQ (reference sequence). The CDR3 extends over 14 amino acids. V was pared by 5 bases and J by 10 bases, with 9 bases of the junction left unmatched. DNA of the CDR3: TGTGCCAGCAGCCCCTCAGGACAGGGTGGAAAACTGTTTTTT. Translation: CASSPSGQGGKLFF.

This rearrangement joins TRBV5-4 to TRBJ1-1, with D possibly being TRBD1 (5 bases). Trimming removed 3 bases at V and 4 bases at J, with 13 bases between. Per germline, CDR1 SGHNT and CDR2 YYREEE (reference sequence). CDR3 size: 14 residues. The CDR3 DNA follows: TGTGCCAGCAGCTCGCCGGCCGGGGGCACTGAAGCTTTCTTT. Translation: CASSSPAGGTEAFF.

V is TRBV6-1 and J is TRBJ1-2; D is unclear. CDR3 length equals 14 residues. V was pared by 7 bases and J by 7 bases, with 19 bases between. The germline CDR1 and CDR2 sequences are MNHNS and SASEGT. The CDR3 DNA is TGTGCCAGCATTCTAGAAATTAGCTTGGGTGGCTACACCTTC. Translating gives CASILEISLGGYTF.

The CDR3 DNA is TGTGCCAGCTCACCAATTCAGGGGCAGACCTACGAGCAGTACTTC. Encoded protein: CASSPIQGQTYEQYF. The chain uses TRBV18 and TRBJ2-7; the D gene is possibly TRBD1 (6 bases). This CDR3 contains 15 residues. V shed 2 bases and J shed 2 bases, with 13 bases lying between them. Germline CDR1 reads KGHSH; CDR2 reads LQKENI.

The chain employs TRBV5-1 and TRBJ2-5, with a tentative D call TRBD2 (7 bases). The V end lost 3 bases, the J end lost 4 bases, and 19 bases lay between the germline ends. The CDR3 length is 16 residues. Per germline, CDR1 SGHRS and CDR2 YFSETQ. The CDR3 reads CASSWGGGGETETQYF. Written as DNA, the CDR3 is TGCGCCAGCAGCTGGGGCGGAGGGGGGGAAACAGAGACCCAGTACTTC.

This clone has only one observation. CDR3 nucleotides: TGTGCCAGCAGTCCACCGGGACAGGGCCAGTCCTACGAGCAGTACTTC. Translation: CASSPPGQGQSYEQYF. The rearrangement uses TRBV28 and TRBJ2-7; TRBD1 matches at 9 bases. This CDR3 is built from 16 residues. CDR1 and CDR2 (germline): MDHEN, SYDVKM. J gave up 1 base and V 5 bases, and 9 bases lay outside the gene matches.

The chain recombines TRBV10-2 with TRBJ2-3, with D tentatively TRBD2 (5 bases). With 6 bases removed from V and 7 bases from J, the gap between germline ends came to 23 bases. The CDR3 spans 16 residues. The germline V gene encodes CDR1 WSHSY and CDR2 SAAADI. CDR3 sequence reads: CASRAAQAEELYTQYF. The CDR3 coding sequence is TGCGCCAGCAGGGCCGCACAAGCGGAGGAACTTTATACGCAGTATTTT.

CDR3 DNA: TGTGCCAGCAGTTACTCCCCGGGAGCGAATTACGAGCAGTACTTC. It codes for CASSYSPGANYEQYF. The chain combines TRBV6-5 with TRBJ2-7, with D possibly being TRBD2 (6 bases). V was trimmed by 0 bases and J by 4 bases, leaving 13 bases between them. This CDR3 has 15 amino acids. CDR1 is MNHEY, CDR2 SVGAGI, per germline.

This clone was counted once. The rearrangement joins TRBV7-2 to TRBJ1-2; D uncertain. The CDR3 is made up of 14 amino acids. V was trimmed by 3 bases and J by 2 bases, leaving 10 bases between them. Germline loops: CDR1 SGHTA, CDR2 FQGNSA. CDR3 sequence: CASSFRGSNYGYTF. In DNA, the CDR3 is TGTGCCAGCAGCTTTAGAGGGTCCAACTATGGCTACACCTTC.

V usage is TRBV29-1 and J usage is TRBJ1-5; TRBD1 aligns across 7 bases. From germline, CDR1 is SQVTM and CDR2 ANQGSEA. V trimming: 3 bases; J trimming: 0 bases; junction bases outside the gene matches: 2. The length of the CDR3 is 14 residues. CDR3 sequence: CSVETGNSNQPQHF. The DNA for the CDR3 is TGCAGCGTTGAGACAGGGAATAGCAATCAGCCCCAGCATTTT.

This clone was recorded only once. The rearrangement uses TRBV7-8 and TRBJ2-2; tentative D call: TRBD1 (6 bases). The CDR3 runs 16 residues. The V gene lost 5 bases and the J gene lost 4 bases, with 17 bases spanning the gap. Germline V gives CDR1 SGHVS, CDR2 FQNEAQ. The CDR3 nucleotides are TGTGCCAGCAGCGGTAGAGGCACAGGGTTCACCGGGGAGCTGTTTTTT. Protein product: CASSGRGTGFTGELFF.

The chain recombines TRBV7-2 with TRBJ2-7; no firm D call. V lost 1 base to trimming and J lost 5 bases, with 12 bases between them. The CDR3 length is 14 residues. The germline CDR1 and CDR2 sequences are SGHTA and FQGNSA. CDR3 protein: CASSLGAPTDEQYF. DNA of the CDR3: TGTGCCAGCAGCTTAGGGGCCCCAACGGACGAGCAGTACTTC.

This clone was seen more than once but under ten times. The chain recombines TRBV2 with TRBJ2-6; D is uncertain. Germline loops: CDR1 SNHLY, CDR2 FYNNEI. V dropped 1 base and J dropped 2 bases, with 6 bases sitting between them. The CDR3 is made up of 15 amino acids. The CDR3, as DNA: TGTGCCAGCAGTGAAGTCAGGACTGGGGCCAACGTCCTGACTTTC. Amino acids: CASSEVRTGANVLTF.

The CDR3 nucleotides read TGTGCCAGCAGCCCCTCCCCCGGACAGGTGCTAGCCAAAAACATTCAGTACTTC. This codes for CASSPSPGQVLAKNIQYF. The chain combines TRBV7-9 with TRBJ2-4; 7 bases line up with TRBD1. Germline V gene lookup returns CDR1 SEHNR and CDR2 FQNEAQ (reference sequence). The V and J ends lost 5 bases and 0 bases, in that order; junction bases with no gene match: 13. The CDR3 is 18 amino acids.

The chain couples TRBV7-3 to TRBJ2-1; D unclear. V was cut by 3 bases and J by 13 bases, with 22 bases left in between. The germline V gene encodes CDR1 SGHTA and CDR2 FQGTGA. The CDR3 is 15 amino acids. DNA of the CDR3: TGTGCCAGCAGCTTTCTACCGGTGGAGAATATTGTCCAGTTCTTC. This translates into CASSFLPVENIVQFF.

CDR3 nucleotide sequence: TGTGCCAGTAGTCTACGTCAAAACACTGAAGCTTTCTTT. This codes for CASSLRQNTEAFF. J is TRBJ1-1 and V is TRBV19; D is undetermined. V was shortened by 5 bases and J by 2 bases, with 9 bases between the two germline ends. The CDR3 totals 13 residues. CDR1 LNHDA and CDR2 SQIVND come from the germline V gene (reference sequence).